Sequencing of this TCR beta chain was carried out in a study of blood T cell repertoires in COVID-19. In germline, CDR1 is SGHKS, CDR2 YYEKEE (reference sequence). Deletions cut 2 bases from V and 2 bases from J, with 13 bases between. This CDR3 is 15 amino acids long. Generated by immunoSEQ multiplex PCR, the TCRdb table keeps only in-frame clones and is missing some. Here the sample spans roughly 400,000 clones, 87% being singletons. The sample consisted of PBMCs or T cells enriched from blood (not recorded which). The chain uses TRBV5-5 and TRBJ1-2; D gene ambiguous. The TCR sequence derives from a woman between 50 and 59 years old who had recovered from COVID-19. The CDR3 is CASSFSAASNYGYTF. CDR3 in DNA: TGTGCCAGCAGCTTCAGCGCAGCCTCGAACTATGGCTACACCTTC.